The T cell receptor (beta chain) under discussion was sequenced for a study of blood T cell repertoires in COVID-19. This clone was recorded only once. CDR1 and CDR2 (germline): SEHNR, FQNEAQ (reference sequence). V dropped 8 bases and J dropped 8 bases, with 16 bases sitting between them. CDR3 length equals 13 residues. Per the study methods: Amplifying reference gene primers gave estimates of nucleated cell counts. The assay was immunoSEQ multiplex PCR, and TCRdb's table has in-frame clones only and misses some. The DNA gave D and trimming, while V, J and clone size come from that table. The sample carries about 300,000 clones, about nine tenths recorded once.

The source material was peripheral blood. This clonotype was sampled from a man between 18 and 29 years old with active or convalescent COVID-19. The chain is built from TRBV7-9 and TRBJ2-1; D call uncertain. The CDR3 DNA sequence: TGTGCCAGCCACAAGGAGTCCTGGGATGAGCAGTTCTTC. Its translation is CASHKESWDEQFF. Variable domain in full (rest from reference TRBV7-9 and TRBJ2-1): DTGVSQNPRHKITKRGQNVTFRCDPISEHNRLYWYRQTLGQGPEFLTYFQNEAQLEKSRLLSDRFSAERPKGSFSTLEIQRTEQGDSAMYLCASHKESWDEQFFGPGTRLTVL.